The 32 T cell receptor beta chains below all came from one sample that was sequenced in a study of radiotherapy plus CTLA-4 blockade in lung cancer. Libraries were prepared by immunoSEQ multiplex PCR; TCRdb keeps only in-frame clonotypes and omits some of them. The sample holds more than 75,000 clones, around 80% seen once. The source material was peripheral blood, sampled from a patient treated with radiotherapy plus ipilimumab. These receptors were collected from a human donor with non-small cell lung cancer that progressed on radiotherapy plus ipilimumab.

The chain recombines TRBV18 with TRBJ2-2; D remains ambiguous. The CDR3 runs to 12 residues. CDR1 is KGHSH and CDR2 is LQKENI in the germline V gene. V lost 0 bases, J lost 8 bases, and 4 bases lay in between. Written as DNA, the CDR3 is TGTGCCAGCTCACCACCGCAGGGGGAGCTGTTTTTT. Amino acid sequence: CASSPPQGELFF. Full variable domain (rest looked up from reference TRBV18 and TRBJ2-2): NAGVMQNPRHLVRRRGQEARLRCSPMKGHSHVYWYRQLPEEGLKFMVYLQKENIIDESGMPKERFSAEFPKEGPSILRIQQVVRGDSAAYFCASSPPQGELFFGEGSRLTVL.

V is TRBV4-2 and J is TRBJ2-5; TRBD2 agrees at 7 bases. The junction had 6 bases not matched to a gene; V was cut back by 1 base and J by 1 base. This CDR3 has 16 amino acids. CDR1 LGHNA and CDR2 YNFKEQ come from the germline V gene. DNA for the CDR3: TGTGCCAGCAGCCAAGCCCAGCGGGGAGTCCAAGAGACCCAGTACTTC. Amino acid sequence: CASSQAQRGVQETQYF.

The chain couples TRBV5-6 to TRBJ2-1; D is perhaps TRBD2 (6 bases). V shed 7 bases and J shed 0 bases, with 17 bases lying between them. Germline values: CDR1 SGHDT, CDR2 YYEEEE. The CDR3 is 16 amino acids. DNA of the CDR3: TGTGCCAGCTTGACCTTAGCGGCGAGCTCCTACAATGAGCAGTTCTTC. Encoded protein: CASLTLAASSYNEQFF.

The chain is built from TRBV28 and TRBJ1-4; D is undetermined. Trimming took off 1 base at V and 0 bases at J, with 9 bases between the two ends. The CDR3 covers 16 residues. CDR1 is MDHEN and CDR2 is SYDVKM in the germline V gene. In nucleotides, the CDR3 is TGTGCCAGCAGTTTATTGACATCTGCAACTAATGAAAAACTGTTTTTT. Translation: CASSLLTSATNEKLFF.

V and J are TRBV28 and TRBJ2-3, with D possibly TRBD1 on 5 matching bases. Trimming removed 2 bases at V and 5 bases at J, with 11 bases between. This CDR3 is 14 amino acids long. Germline V CDR1 and CDR2: MDHEN, SYDVKM. CDR3 region: CASSLPGQGDTQYF. CDR3 nucleotide sequence: TGTGCCAGCAGTTTACCCGGCCAGGGAGATACGCAGTATTTT. The full variable domain, rest sourced from reference TRBV28 and TRBJ2-3, is DVKVTQSSRYLVKRTGEKVFLECVQDMDHENMFWYRQDPGLGLRLIYFSYDVKMKEKGDIPEGYSVSREKKERFSLILESASTNQTSMYLCASSLPGQGDTQYFGPGTRLTVL.

V usage is TRBV25-1 and J usage is TRBJ2-5; maybe TRBD1 (6 bases). The CDR3 totals 14 residues. Germline CDR1 and CDR2: MGHDK and SYGVNS. The V end lost 2 bases, the J end lost 6 bases, and 13 bases lay between the germline ends. CDR3 loop: CASSEPGRGKTQYF. CDR3 in DNA: TGTGCCAGCAGTGAACCGGGCAGGGGCAAGACCCAGTACTTC.

The chain recombines TRBV5-1 with TRBJ2-1; D is undetermined. The CDR3 is 13 amino acids. Germline CDR1 reads SGHRS; CDR2 reads YFSETQ. Trimming removed 0 bases from V and 13 bases from J, with 14 bases in between. For the CDR3, the DNA is TGCGCCAGCAGCTTGGGTCCCGGTAACTCCCAGTTCTTC. Translation: CASSLGPGNSQFF.

V and J are TRBV6-5 and TRBJ2-7; no firm D call. The germline V gene has CDR1 MNHEY and CDR2 SVGAGI. The CDR3 sequence is 15 residues long. The ends were cut back, 2 bases at V and 6 bases at J, with 17 bases in the middle. CDR3 amino acids: CASSYAPPLVCEQYV. The CDR3 nucleotides are TGTGCCAGCAGTTACGCCCCGCCTCTGGTGTGCGAGCAGTACGTC.

The chain employs TRBV9 and TRBJ2-7; D possibly uses TRBD1 or TRBD2 (6 bases each). V lost 4 bases and J 4 bases, leaving 18 bases between the germline ends. The germline gives CDR1 SGDLS, CDR2 YYNGEE. This CDR3 contains 15 residues. The CDR3 is CASSPSGDTTYEQYF. In nucleotides, the CDR3 is TGTGCCAGCAGCCCTTCGGGGGACACAACTTACGAGCAGTACTTC.

This clone was seen once. The gene calls are TRBV5-6 and TRBJ2-5; no clear D gene. Trimming took 4 bases from V and 2 from J, leaving 9 bases between them. Germline lookup yields CDR1 SGHDT and CDR2 YYEEEE. The CDR3 loop spans 13 amino acids. The CDR3 nucleotides are TGTGCCAGCAGCCCCGGGTCTCAAGAGACCCAGTACTTC. Its translation is CASSPGSQETQYF.

The chain carries TRBV29-1 and TRBJ2-3, with a tentative D call TRBD1 (5 bases). V was pared by 2 bases and J by 5 bases, with 11 bases between. Germline V gives CDR1 SQVTM, CDR2 ANQGSEA. This CDR3 spans 13 amino acids. CDR3 sequence reads: CSVERGRGDTQYF. The CDR3 DNA is TGCAGCGTTGAAAGGGGTAGGGGAGATACGCAGTATTTT.

The chain has TRBV6-5 and TRBJ1-3; TRBD1 aligns across 7 bases. This CDR3 contains 14 residues. J lost 2 bases, V lost 6 bases, and 4 bases had no gene match. In germline, CDR1 is MNHEY, CDR2 SVGAGI. CDR3 sequence reads: CASSRDRAGNTIYF. For the CDR3, the DNA is TGTGCCAGCAGCCGCGACAGGGCTGGAAACACCATATATTTT.

The rearrangement joins TRBV7-2 to TRBJ2-5, with D possibly being TRBD1 (5 bases). Trimming shortened V by 5 bases and J by 1 base, and 8 bases separated the two germline ends. This CDR3 is built from 13 residues. From germline, CDR1 is SGHTA and CDR2 FQGNSA. CDR3 sequence: CASSATVQETQYF. CDR3 coding DNA: TGTGCCAGCAGCGCGACAGTCCAAGAGACCCAGTACTTC.

This clone was seen more than once but under ten times. The chain combines TRBV12-5 with TRBJ2-2; TRBD1 agrees at 7 bases. The V gene's germline CDR1 is LGHNT and CDR2 FRNRAP. The CDR3 is made up of 15 amino acids. The V gene end was trimmed by 2 bases and the J gene end by 1 base; junction bases not matched to a gene: 1. This CDR3 reads CASGLRTGNTGELFF. CDR3 bases: TGTGCTAGTGGTTTGAGGACAGGGAACACCGGGGAGCTGTTTTTT.

V usage is TRBV5-4 and J usage is TRBJ2-3, with 12 positions matching TRBD2. The junction had 7 bases not matched to a gene; V was cut back by 6 bases and J by 5 bases. The CDR3 is made up of 15 amino acids. The germline V gene encodes CDR1 SGHNT and CDR2 YYREEE (reference sequence). CDR3 amino acids: CASMTSGSVGDTQYF. The DNA for the CDR3 is TGTGCCAGCATGACTAGCGGGAGTGTGGGAGATACGCAGTATTTT. Based on the CDR3 plus reference TRBV5-4 and TRBJ2-3, the full variable domain is ETGVTQSPTHLIKTRGQQVTLRCSSQSGHNTVSWYQQALGQGPQFIFQYYREEENGRGNFPPRFSGLQFPNYSSELNVNALELDDSALYLCASMTSGSVGDTQYFGPGTRLTVL.

This chain connects TRBV6-5 to TRBJ2-7, with TRBD2 as a possible D gene (6 bases). Germline values: CDR1 MNHEY, CDR2 SVGAGI. V lost 5 bases and J 7 bases, leaving 15 bases between the germline ends. The CDR3 spans 13 residues. The CDR3 bases are TGTGCCAGCAGTGAAGATGGGGGGAGGGAGCAGTACTTC. This translates into CASSEDGGREQYF.

This clone was seen just once. The chain recombines TRBV28 with TRBJ1-3; a weak D match, TRBD1 (6 bases). The CDR3 sequence is 16 residues long. Germline CDR1 and CDR2: MDHEN and SYDVKM. V was cut by 5 bases and J by 0 bases, with 14 bases left in between. The CDR3 is CASSPPGHNSGNTIYF. The CDR3 region has the DNA TGTGCCAGCAGTCCCCCGGGACACAACTCTGGAAACACCATATATTTT. Filled out from reference TRBV28 and TRBJ1-3, the complete variable domain reads DVKVTQSSRYLVKRTGEKVFLECVQDMDHENMFWYRQDPGLGLRLIYFSYDVKMKEKGDIPEGYSVSREKKERFSLILESASTNQTSMYLCASSPPGHNSGNTIYFGEGSWLTVV.

To note about this clone: Sequence at one end of the junction differs from germline and may be a read error. V usage is TRBV6-6 and J usage is TRBJ2-7; TRBD2 aligns across 7 bases. The CDR3 runs to 11 residues. From germline, CDR1 is MNHNY and CDR2 SVGAGI (reference sequence). The CDR3 loop reads CASSEWGGLFF. CDR3 in DNA: TGTGCCAGCAGTGAATGGGGGGGTCTCTTCTTC.

The chain joins TRBV5-1 to TRBJ1-5; no definite D call. This CDR3 has 15 amino acids. Germline V gene sequence: CDR1 SGHRS, CDR2 YFSETQ. V lost 0 bases, J lost 1 base, and 8 bases lay in between. The CDR3 nucleotides are TGCGCCAGCAGCTTGGCTGGAATGAGCAATCAGCCCCAGCATTTT. This codes for CASSLAGMSNQPQHF.

The chain uses TRBV7-9 and TRBJ2-7; 10 nucleotides match TRBD2. CDR1 is SEHNR, CDR2 FQNEAQ, per germline (reference sequence). After removal of 5 bases from V and 5 bases from J, the junction contained 12 bases not matched to a gene. The CDR3 is 16 amino acids. The CDR3 sequence is CASSPHGSGRAHEQYF. The CDR3, as DNA: TGTGCCAGCAGCCCCCACGGGAGCGGGAGGGCTCACGAGCAGTACTTC.

The J gene is TRBJ2-7, the V gene TRBV11-2, with D unclear. This CDR3 contains 12 residues. Germline V gene data show CDR1 as SGHAT and CDR2 as FQNNGV. V was trimmed by 1 base and J by 3 bases, leaving 4 bases between them. CDR3 sequence: CASSLGNYEQYF. The CDR3 region has the DNA TGTGCCAGCAGCTTAGGGAACTACGAGCAGTACTTC.

J is TRBJ2-3 and V is TRBV9; D unresolved. Per the germline V gene, CDR1 is SGDLS and CDR2 is YYNGEE. CDR3 size: 13 residues. V was pared by 4 bases and J by 8 bases, with 14 bases between. The CDR3, as DNA: TGTGCCAGCAGCCCCCACCCCGGTAGTACGCAGTATTTT. Its protein is CASSPHPGSTQYF.

This clone was observed a single time. The V and J genes are TRBV2 and TRBJ2-1, with TRBD2 identical over 11 bases. The J segment lost 0 bases and the V segment lost 8 bases, leaving 21 bases of the junction unmatched. Looked up from germline, CDR1 is SNHLY and CDR2 is FYNNEI. The CDR3 has 21 residues. This CDR3 reads CASSGTATGLAALSSYNEQFF. CDR3 nucleotide sequence: TGTGCCAGCTCAGGGACAGCCACGGGACTAGCGGCCTTGAGCTCCTACAATGAGCAGTTCTTC.

This chain connects TRBV2 to TRBJ2-1; D is possibly TRBD2 (5 bases). V was pared by 5 bases and J by 1 base, with 12 bases between. The germline V gene encodes CDR1 SNHLY and CDR2 FYNNEI. The CDR3 length is 15 residues. The CDR3 DNA is TGTGCCAGCAGTCCTCCCGGGATATCCTACAATGAGCAGTTCTTC. Translating gives CASSPPGISYNEQFF.

Turning to this clone: The junction and the germline gene differ at one end; a read error may be behind it. The V and J genes are TRBV25-1 and TRBJ2-1; D is tentatively TRBD1 or TRBD2 (5 bases each). Germline loops: CDR1 MGHDK, CDR2 SYGVNS. The CDR3 contains 11 residues. CDR3 amino acids: CASSGGSIQVF. In DNA, the CDR3 is TGTGCCAGCAGTGGGGGGAGTATTCAGGTCTTC.

This chain uses TRBV20-1 with TRBJ2-7; D remains ambiguous. Germline values: CDR1 DFQATT, CDR2 SNEGSKA (reference sequence). This CDR3 has 9 amino acids. The V end was cut by 5 bases, the J end by 7 bases, with 6 bases between. CDR3 in amino acids: CSAGMEQYF. The DNA for the CDR3 is TGCAGTGCTGGGATGGAGCAGTACTTC.

The gene calls are TRBV27 and TRBJ2-5; TRBD2 matches at 10 bases. The V gene's germline CDR1 is MNHEY and CDR2 SMNVEV (reference sequence). The CDR3 runs 17 residues. V lost 8 bases to trimming and J lost 6 bases; unmatched junction nucleotides: 18. The CDR3 reads CASAAQAGGHVRQTQYF. CDR3 DNA: TGTGCCAGCGCCGCACAAGCGGGAGGGCACGTTAGACAGACCCAGTACTTC.

The rearrangement joins TRBV7-8 to TRBJ2-7; 7 bases align to TRBD1. The V and J ends lost 4 bases and 0 bases, in that order; junction bases with no gene match: 12. The CDR3 covers 17 residues. In germline, CDR1 is SGHVS, CDR2 FQNEAQ. The CDR3 spells CASSSDNRGKVSYEQYV. CDR3 bases: TGTGCCAGCAGCTCGGACAACAGGGGTAAGGTCTCCTACGAGCAGTACGTC.

In this sample, this clone turned up a few times. This chain connects TRBV5-1 to TRBJ2-1, with D tentatively TRBD1 (6 bases). V lost 0 bases, J lost 2 bases, and 6 bases lay in between. The CDR3 totals 14 residues. Germline CDR1 SGHRS, CDR2 YFSETQ. CDR3 sequence reads: CASSLGQAYNEQFF. In DNA, the CDR3 is TGCGCCAGCAGCTTGGGACAGGCCTACAATGAGCAGTTCTTC.

The chain has TRBV5-1 and TRBJ2-2; D is unresolved. CDR3 length: 14 amino acids. The V and J ends lost 2 bases and 7 bases respectively, with 12 bases between them. Germline V gene data show CDR1 as SGHRS and CDR2 as YFSETQ. CDR3 amino acids: CASSFRASDGELFF. CDR3 sequence (DNA): TGCGCCAGCAGCTTTCGGGCCAGTGACGGGGAGCTGTTTTTT.

The chain is built from TRBV7-2 and TRBJ2-7, with 7 bases matching TRBD2. CDR1 is SGHTA and CDR2 is FQGNSA in the germline V gene. The CDR3 extends over 15 amino acids. J gave up 2 bases and V 1 base, and 5 bases lay outside the gene matches. CDR3 amino acids: CASSLGSSGTYEQYV. The DNA of the CDR3 is TGTGCCAGCAGCTTAGGGTCTAGCGGCACCTACGAGCAGTACGTC.

V and J are TRBV27 and TRBJ1-2; TRBD1 is a possible D gene (6 bases). The CDR3 is 13 amino acids. CDR1 and CDR2 from the germline V gene are MNHEY and SMNVEV (reference sequence). V dropped 4 bases and J dropped 3 bases, with 9 bases sitting between them. CDR3 in amino acids: CASSWGRDYGYTF. The CDR3 coding sequence is TGTGCCAGCAGTTGGGGGCGCGACTATGGCTACACCTTC.